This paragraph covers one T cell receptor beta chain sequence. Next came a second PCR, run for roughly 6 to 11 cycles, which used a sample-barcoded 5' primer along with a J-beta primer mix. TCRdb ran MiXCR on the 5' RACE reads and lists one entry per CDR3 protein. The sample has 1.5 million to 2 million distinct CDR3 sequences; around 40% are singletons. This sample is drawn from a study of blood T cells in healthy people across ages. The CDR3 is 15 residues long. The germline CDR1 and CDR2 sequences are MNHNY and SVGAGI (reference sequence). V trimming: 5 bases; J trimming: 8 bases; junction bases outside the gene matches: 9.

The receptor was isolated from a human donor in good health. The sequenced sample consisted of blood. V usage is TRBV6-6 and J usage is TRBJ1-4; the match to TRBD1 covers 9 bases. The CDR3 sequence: CASSRPQGAGEKLFF. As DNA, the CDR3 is TGTGCCAGCAGTCGGCCACAGGGGGCAGGAGAAAAACTGTTTTTT.